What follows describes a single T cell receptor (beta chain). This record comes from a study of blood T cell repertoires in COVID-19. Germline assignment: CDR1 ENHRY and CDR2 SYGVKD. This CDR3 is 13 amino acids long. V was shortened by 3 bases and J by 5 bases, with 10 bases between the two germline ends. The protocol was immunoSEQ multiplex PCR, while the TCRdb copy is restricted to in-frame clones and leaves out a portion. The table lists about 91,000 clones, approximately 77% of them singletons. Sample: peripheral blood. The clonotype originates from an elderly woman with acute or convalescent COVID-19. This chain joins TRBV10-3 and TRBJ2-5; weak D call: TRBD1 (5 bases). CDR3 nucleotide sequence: TGTGCCATCAGTGACAGGGAACGGGAGACCCAGTACTTC. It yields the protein CAISDRERETQYF.